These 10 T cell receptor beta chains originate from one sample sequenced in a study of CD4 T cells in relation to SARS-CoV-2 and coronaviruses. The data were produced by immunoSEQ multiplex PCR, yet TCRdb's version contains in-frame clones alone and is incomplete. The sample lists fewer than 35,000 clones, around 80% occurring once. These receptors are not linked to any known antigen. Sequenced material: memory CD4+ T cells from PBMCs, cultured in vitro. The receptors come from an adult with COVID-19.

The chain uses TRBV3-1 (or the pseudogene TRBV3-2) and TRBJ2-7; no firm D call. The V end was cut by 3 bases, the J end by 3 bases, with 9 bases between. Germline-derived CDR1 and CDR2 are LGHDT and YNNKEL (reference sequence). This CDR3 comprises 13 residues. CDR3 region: CASSHNLDYEQYF. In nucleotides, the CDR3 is TGTGCCAGCAGCCATAACCTGGACTACGAGCAGTACTTC.

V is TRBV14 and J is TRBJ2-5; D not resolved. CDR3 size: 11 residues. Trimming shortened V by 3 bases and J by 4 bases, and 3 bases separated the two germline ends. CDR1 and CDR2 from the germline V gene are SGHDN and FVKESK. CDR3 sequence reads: CASSQLETQYF. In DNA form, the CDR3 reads TGTGCCAGCAGCCAGTTAGAGACCCAGTACTTC.

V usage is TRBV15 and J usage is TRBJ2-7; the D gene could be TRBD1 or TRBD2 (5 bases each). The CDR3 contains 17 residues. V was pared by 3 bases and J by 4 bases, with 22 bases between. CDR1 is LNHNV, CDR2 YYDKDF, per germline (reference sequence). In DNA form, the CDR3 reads TGTGCCACCAGCAGGAGGGGCGGGTCAGGAGATGGTTACGAGCAGTACTTC. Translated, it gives CATSRRGGSGDGYEQYF.

The CDR3 DNA sequence: TGTGCCAGCAGCTTAAATCCCGTGGGTCTAGCGGGAGCCAATGAGCAGTTCTTC. Its translation is CASSLNPVGLAGANEQFF. The V and J genes are TRBV11-2 and TRBJ2-1; 10 bases agree with TRBD2. Germline CDR1 is SGHAT and CDR2 is FQNNGV. This CDR3 comprises 18 residues. J gave up 6 bases and V 2 bases, and 13 bases lay outside the gene matches. Filled out from reference TRBV11-2 and TRBJ2-1, the complete variable domain reads EAGVAQSPRYKIIEKRQSVAFWCNPISGHATLYWYQQILGQGPKLLIQFQNNGVVDDSQLPKDRFSAERLKGVDSTLKIQPAKLEDSAVYLCASSLNPVGLAGANEQFFGPGTRLTVL.

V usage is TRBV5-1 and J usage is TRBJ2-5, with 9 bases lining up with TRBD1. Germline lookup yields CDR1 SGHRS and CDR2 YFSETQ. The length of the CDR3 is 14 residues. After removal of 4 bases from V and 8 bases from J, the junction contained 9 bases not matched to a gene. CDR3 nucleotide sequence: TGCGCCAGCAGCCCCACAGGGGGCATTTTAACCCAGTACTTC. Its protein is CASSPTGGILTQYF. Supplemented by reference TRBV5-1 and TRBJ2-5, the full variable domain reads KAGVTQTPRYLIKTRGQQVTLSCSPISGHRSVSWYQQTPGQGLQFLFEYFSETQRNKGNFPGRFSGRQFSNSRSEMNVSTLELGDSALYLCASSPTGGILTQYFGPGTRLLVL.

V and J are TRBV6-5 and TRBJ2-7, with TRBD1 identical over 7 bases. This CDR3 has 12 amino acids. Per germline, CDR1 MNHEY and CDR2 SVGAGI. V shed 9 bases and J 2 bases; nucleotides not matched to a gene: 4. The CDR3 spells CASSTGAYEQYF. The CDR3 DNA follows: TGTGCCAGTTCAACAGGGGCCTACGAGCAGTACTTC.

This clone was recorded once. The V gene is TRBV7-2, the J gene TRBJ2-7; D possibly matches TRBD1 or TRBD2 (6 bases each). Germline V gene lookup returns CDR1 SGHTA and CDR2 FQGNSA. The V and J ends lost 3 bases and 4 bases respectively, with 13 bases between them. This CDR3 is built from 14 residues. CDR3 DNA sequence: TGTGCCAGCAGCTTGAGGGGGGCGGGGTACGAGCAGTACTTC. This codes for CASSLRGAGYEQYF.

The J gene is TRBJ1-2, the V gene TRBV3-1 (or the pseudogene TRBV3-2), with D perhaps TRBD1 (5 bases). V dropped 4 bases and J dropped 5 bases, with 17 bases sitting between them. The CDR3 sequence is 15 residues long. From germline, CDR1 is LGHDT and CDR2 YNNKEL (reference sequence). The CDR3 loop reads CASSRGRGTGYGYTF. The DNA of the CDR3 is TGTGCCAGCAGCCGGGGAAGGGGAACCGGATATGGCTACACCTTC.

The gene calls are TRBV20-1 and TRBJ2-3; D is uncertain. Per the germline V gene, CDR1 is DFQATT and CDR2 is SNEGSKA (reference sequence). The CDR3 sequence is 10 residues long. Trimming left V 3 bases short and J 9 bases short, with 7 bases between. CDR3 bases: TGCAGTGCTAGGGTGCGGACGCAGTATTTT. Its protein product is CSARVRTQYF.

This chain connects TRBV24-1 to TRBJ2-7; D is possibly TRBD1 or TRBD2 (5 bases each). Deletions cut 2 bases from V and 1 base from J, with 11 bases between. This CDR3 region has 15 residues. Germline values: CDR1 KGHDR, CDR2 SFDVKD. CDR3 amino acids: CATSDSGTESYEQYF. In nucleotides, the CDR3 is TGTGCCACCAGTGATTCCGGGACGGAATCCTACGAGCAGTACTTC.